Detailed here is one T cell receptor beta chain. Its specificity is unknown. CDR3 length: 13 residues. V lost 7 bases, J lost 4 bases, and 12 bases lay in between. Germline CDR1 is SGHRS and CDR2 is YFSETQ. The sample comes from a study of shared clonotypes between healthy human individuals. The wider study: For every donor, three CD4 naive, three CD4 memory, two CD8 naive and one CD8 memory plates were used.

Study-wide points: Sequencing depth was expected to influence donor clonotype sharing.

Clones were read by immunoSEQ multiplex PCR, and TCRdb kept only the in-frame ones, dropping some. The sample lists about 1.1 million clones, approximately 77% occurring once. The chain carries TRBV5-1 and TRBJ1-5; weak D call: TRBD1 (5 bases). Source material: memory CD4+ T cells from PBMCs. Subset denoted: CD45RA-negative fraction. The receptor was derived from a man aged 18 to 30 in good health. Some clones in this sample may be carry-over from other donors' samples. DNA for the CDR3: TGCGCCAGCTCCGAAGGGGCGAATCAGCCCCAGCATTTT. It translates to CASSEGANQPQHF.